The clone carrying this T cell receptor beta chain was recorded once. The antigen is not known. These data are taken from a study of cytomegalovirus exposure and HLA in healthy donors. Trimming shortened V by 5 bases and J by 4 bases, and 21 bases separated the two germline ends. The germline gives CDR1 SGHVS, CDR2 FNYEAQ. CDR3 length: 17 amino acids. General study findings and limits: Within a later analysis, the majority of CMV-associated TCR beta chains appeared HLA-restricted. TCR beta sequences reportedly predicted most subjects' HLA-A and HLA-B alleles accurately.

13 Jbeta primers and 60 Vbeta primers were used for the PCR. Repertoires were generated with immunoSEQ multiplex PCR, while TCRdb's copy carries only in-frame clones and drops some. The table records roughly 100,000 clones, 80% of them present only once. The TCR sequence derives from a man younger than 45 in good health and CMV-seropositive. The chain links TRBV7-6 to TRBJ1-5; D may be TRBD1 (5 bases). The source material was PBMCs. The CDR3 nucleotides are TGTGCCAGCAGCGCCTTGGGACTGGACGTCTCAAATCAGCCCCAGCATTTT. Translation gives CASSALGLDVSNQPQHF.